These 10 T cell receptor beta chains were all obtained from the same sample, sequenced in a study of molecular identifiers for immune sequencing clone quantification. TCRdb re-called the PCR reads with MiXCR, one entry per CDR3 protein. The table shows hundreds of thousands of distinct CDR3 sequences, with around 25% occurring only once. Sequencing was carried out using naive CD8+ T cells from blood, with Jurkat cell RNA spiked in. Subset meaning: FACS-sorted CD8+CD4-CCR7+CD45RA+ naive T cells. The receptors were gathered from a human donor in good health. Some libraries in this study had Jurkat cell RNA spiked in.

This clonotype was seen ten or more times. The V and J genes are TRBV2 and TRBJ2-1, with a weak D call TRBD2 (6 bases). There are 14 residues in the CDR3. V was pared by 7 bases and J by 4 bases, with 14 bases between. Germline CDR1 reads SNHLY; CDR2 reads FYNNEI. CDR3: CASTWLASYNEQFF. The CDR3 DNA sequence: TGTGCCAGCACTTGGCTAGCGAGTTACAATGAGCAGTTCTTC.

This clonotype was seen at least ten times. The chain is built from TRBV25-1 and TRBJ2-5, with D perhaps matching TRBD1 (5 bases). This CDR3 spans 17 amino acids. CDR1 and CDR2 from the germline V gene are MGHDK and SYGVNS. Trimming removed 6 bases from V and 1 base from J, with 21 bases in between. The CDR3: CASSPSIYLDSQETQYF. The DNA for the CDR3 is TGTGCCAGCAGCCCCTCCATTTACTTAGACAGCCAAGAGACCCAGTACTTC.

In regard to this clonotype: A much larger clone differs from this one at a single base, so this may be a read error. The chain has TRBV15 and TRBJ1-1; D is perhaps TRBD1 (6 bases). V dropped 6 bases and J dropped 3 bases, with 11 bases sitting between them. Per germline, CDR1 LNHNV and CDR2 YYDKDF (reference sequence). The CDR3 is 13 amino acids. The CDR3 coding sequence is TGTGCCACCAGACCGCACAGGGACACTGAAGCTTTCTTT. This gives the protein CATRPHRDTEAFF.

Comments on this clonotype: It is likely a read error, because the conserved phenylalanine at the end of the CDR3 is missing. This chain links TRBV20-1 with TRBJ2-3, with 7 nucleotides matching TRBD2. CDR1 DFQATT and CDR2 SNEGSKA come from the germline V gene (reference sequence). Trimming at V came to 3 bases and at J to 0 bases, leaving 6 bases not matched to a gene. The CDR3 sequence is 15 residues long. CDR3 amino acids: CSARTGGPSTDTQYL. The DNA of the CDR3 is TGCAGTGCTAGGACGGGAGGTCCTAGCACAGATACGCAGTATCTT.

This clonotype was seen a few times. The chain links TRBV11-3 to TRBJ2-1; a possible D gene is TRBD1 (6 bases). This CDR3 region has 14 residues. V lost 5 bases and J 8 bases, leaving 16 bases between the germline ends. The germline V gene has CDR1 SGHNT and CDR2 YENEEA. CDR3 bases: TGTGCCAGCAGCCCCCGACAGGATAGGGATGAGCAGTTCTTC. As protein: CASSPRQDRDEQFF.

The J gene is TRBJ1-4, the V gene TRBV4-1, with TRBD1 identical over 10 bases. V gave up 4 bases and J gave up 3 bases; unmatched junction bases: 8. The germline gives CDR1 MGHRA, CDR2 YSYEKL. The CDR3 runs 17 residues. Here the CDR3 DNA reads TGCGCCAGCAGCCCCGGGACAGGGGATTGGCCTAATGAAAAACTGTTTTTT. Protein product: CASSPGTGDWPNEKLFF.

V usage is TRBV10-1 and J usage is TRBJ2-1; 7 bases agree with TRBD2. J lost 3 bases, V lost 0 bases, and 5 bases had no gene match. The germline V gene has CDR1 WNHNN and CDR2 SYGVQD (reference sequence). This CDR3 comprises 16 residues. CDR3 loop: CASSESGVAGYNEQFF. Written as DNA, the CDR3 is TGCGCCAGCAGTGAGTCGGGGGTAGCGGGCTACAATGAGCAGTTCTTC.

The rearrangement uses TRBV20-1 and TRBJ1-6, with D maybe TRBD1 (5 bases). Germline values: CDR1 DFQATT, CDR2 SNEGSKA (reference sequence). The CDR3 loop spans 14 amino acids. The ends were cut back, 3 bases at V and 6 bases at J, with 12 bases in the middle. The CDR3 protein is CSASSRQPNSPLHF. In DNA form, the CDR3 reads TGCAGTGCTAGTTCGAGACAGCCTAATTCACCCCTCCACTTT.

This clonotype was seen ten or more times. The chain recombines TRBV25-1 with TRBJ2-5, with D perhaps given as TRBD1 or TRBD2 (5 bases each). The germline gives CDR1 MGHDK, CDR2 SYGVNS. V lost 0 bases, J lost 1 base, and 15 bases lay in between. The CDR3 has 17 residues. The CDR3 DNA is TGTGCCAGCAGTGAATATATTCCGGGACCCTCCCAAGAGACCCAGTACTTC. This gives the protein CASSEYIPGPSQETQYF.

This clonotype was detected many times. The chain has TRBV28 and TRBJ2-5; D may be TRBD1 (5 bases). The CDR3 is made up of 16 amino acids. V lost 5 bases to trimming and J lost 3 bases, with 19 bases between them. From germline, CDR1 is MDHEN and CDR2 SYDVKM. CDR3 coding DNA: TGTGCCAGCAGTCCATTCACGACGGAAGGGGAAGAGACCCAGTACTTC. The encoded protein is CASSPFTTEGEETQYF.